This T cell receptor (beta chain) was sequenced during a study of CD4 T cell repertoires in COVID-19. The memory T cells were sequenced right after ex vivo isolation, without culture. The protocol was immunoSEQ multiplex PCR, while the TCRdb copy is restricted to in-frame clones and leaves out a portion. In the table there are about 22,000 clones, 87% of which are singletons. The CDR3 has 14 amino acids. The germline CDR1 and CDR2 sequences are MDHEN and SYDVKM. Between the trimmed V and J ends, which lost 6 bases and 4 bases, there was a span of 15 bases. This chain connects TRBV28 to TRBJ1-2; D remains ambiguous. Material: central memory CD4+ T cells from blood, obtained before the COVID-19 pandemic. This receptor was taken from a human donor who had COVID-19. This CDR3 reads CASREGGVSYGYTF. The CDR3 DNA follows: TGTGCCAGCAGGGAGGGAGGAGTAAGCTATGGCTACACCTTC.